The 24 T cell receptor beta chains presented below share a single source sample, sequenced in a study of identical twins. In TCRdb, the 5' RACE reads were re-called with MiXCR into one record per CDR3 protein. The sample records under 800,000 distinct CDR3 sequences, 21% being singletons. The data also belong to a second study, concerning T cells expressing NK-cell markers.

What was sequenced was PBMCs. These receptors came from a woman between 18 and 30 years old in good health.

The chain couples TRBV11-1 to TRBJ2-7; 13 bases line up with TRBD2. V gave up 5 bases and J gave up 0 bases; unmatched junction bases: 7. From germline, CDR1 is SGHAT and CDR2 FQDESV (reference sequence). The CDR3 loop spans 17 amino acids. The CDR3 loop is CASSTGLAGTVSYEQYF. CDR3 coding DNA: TGTGCCAGCAGCACGGGACTAGCGGGGACCGTCTCCTACGAGCAGTACTTC. Full variable domain (missing parts from reference TRBV11-1 and TRBJ2-7): EAEVAQSPRYKITEKSQAVAFWCDPISGHATLYWYRQILGQGPELLVQFQDESVVDDSQLPKDRFSAERLKGVDSTLKIQPAELGDSAMYLCASSTGLAGTVSYEQYFGPGTRLTVT.

This chain uses TRBV18 with TRBJ2-7; 10 nucleotides align to TRBD1. There are 17 residues in the CDR3. Germline lookup yields CDR1 KGHSH and CDR2 LQKENI. V dropped 2 bases and J dropped 6; count of bases not matched to a gene: 13. The CDR3 loop is CASSPDRGLNAWSEQYF. As DNA, the CDR3 is TGTGCCAGCTCACCAGACAGGGGGCTAAACGCATGGAGCGAGCAGTACTTC.

This clonotype was seen at least ten times. The genes are TRBV27 and TRBJ1-2; 8 bases match TRBD1. The CDR3 consists of 16 residues. CDR1 and CDR2 from the germline V gene are MNHEY and SMNVEV (reference sequence). Trimming took 7 bases from V and 8 from J; bases not matched to a gene: 18. The chain's CDR3 is CASTDQSDRAVGGYTF. The DNA for the CDR3 is TGTGCCAGCACCGATCAATCGGACAGGGCGGTGGGAGGCTACACCTTC.

In this sample, this clonotype turned up a few times. The genes are TRBV4-3 and TRBJ2-3; TRBD2 matches at 13 bases. The trim removed 5 bases at V and 4 bases at J, leaving 6 bases unmatched. Germline V lookup: CDR1 LGHNA, CDR2 YSLEER. CDR3 length equals 16 residues. For the CDR3, the DNA is TGCGCCAGCAGCACCAAACTAGCGGGAGGGGCAGATACGCAGTATTTT. Its protein is CASSTKLAGGADTQYF.

This clonotype was seen a handful of times. The rearrangement joins TRBV7-9 to TRBJ2-7; the match to TRBD1 covers 10 bases. Germline assignment: CDR1 SEHNR and CDR2 FQNEAQ (reference sequence). The CDR3 runs to 13 residues. Trimming cost V 5 bases and J 6 bases; bases outside gene matches: 4. The CDR3 is CASSTGQGFEQYF. CDR3 sequence (DNA): TGTGCCAGCAGCACGGGACAGGGGTTCGAGCAGTACTTC.

The V gene is TRBV10-3, the J gene TRBJ2-7, with D maybe TRBD2 (5 bases). The CDR3 sequence is 13 residues long. Germline values: CDR1 ENHRY, CDR2 SYGVKD. Trimming left V 4 bases short and J 3 bases short, with 10 bases between. The CDR3 loop reads CAISGGNVYEQYF. The CDR3 region has the DNA TGTGCCATCAGTGGAGGGAATGTCTACGAGCAGTACTTC.

The table lists this clonotype with a few counts. V and J are TRBV4-2 and TRBJ2-7, with D possibly being TRBD1 or TRBD2 (5 bases each). The V and J ends lost 1 base and 2 bases respectively, with 9 bases between them. Germline values: CDR1 LGHNA, CDR2 YNFKEQ. The CDR3 contains 14 residues. The CDR3 nucleotides are TGTGCCAGCAGCCAAGGTGAGGGGCCCTACGAGCAGTACTTC. This sequence encodes CASSQGEGPYEQYF.

The CDR3 DNA reads TGCGCCAGCAGCGCGACTAGCGGGACGGACATTCAGTACTTC. Its protein product is CASSATSGTDIQYF. The J gene is TRBJ2-4, the V gene TRBV5-1; TRBD2 matches 11 bases. Per the germline V gene, CDR1 is SGHRS and CDR2 is YFSETQ. J was trimmed by 8 bases and V by 4 bases; bases with no gene match: 5. The CDR3 is made up of 14 amino acids.

The chain carries TRBV12-3 or TRBV12-4 and TRBJ2-2; a weak D match, TRBD1 (6 bases). The V gene lost 2 bases and the J gene lost 1 base, with 11 bases spanning the gap. The CDR3 length is 16 residues. DNA for the CDR3: TGTGCCAGCAGTTTAAGAACAGGGAGGAACACCGGGGAGCTGTTTTTT. Its translation: CASSLRTGRNTGELFF.

This clonotype has more than one count but fewer than ten. The chain links TRBV4-3 to TRBJ2-7; D is perhaps TRBD1 or TRBD2 (5 bases each). With 0 bases removed from V and 0 bases from J, the gap between germline ends came to 12 bases. Germline V gene data show CDR1 as LGHNA and CDR2 as YSLEER. The CDR3 loop spans 16 amino acids. The CDR3 DNA reads TGCGCCAGCAGCCAAGATCAAGGGACGGTCTCCTACGAGCAGTACTTC. It codes for CASSQDQGTVSYEQYF.

This clonotype was counted at least ten times. The V gene is TRBV4-1, the J gene TRBJ1-1, with D unresolved. There are 14 residues in the CDR3. CDR1 and CDR2 (germline): MGHRA, YSYEKL. The V end lost 0 bases, the J end lost 3 bases, and 8 bases lay between the germline ends. The CDR3: CASSQEKGYTEAFF. CDR3 in DNA: TGCGCCAGCAGCCAAGAAAAGGGTTACACTGAAGCTTTCTTT.

This chain connects TRBV12-5 to TRBJ1-1; D unresolved. The CDR3 has 13 amino acids. The germline V gene has CDR1 LGHNT and CDR2 FRNRAP. The V end was cut by 1 base, the J end by 7 bases, with 10 bases between. The CDR3 DNA reads as TGTGCTAGTGGTTTGGGGCGAGGCATTGAAGCTTTCTTT. It translates to CASGLGRGIEAFF. The full variable domain, rest sourced from reference TRBV12-5 and TRBJ1-1, is DARVTQTPRHKVTEMGQEVTMRCQPILGHNTVFWYRQTMMQGLELLAYFRNRAPLDDSGMPKDRFSAEMPDATLATLKIQPSEPRDSAVYFCASGLGRGIEAFFGQGTRLTVV.

This chain joins TRBV11-2 and TRBJ2-2; D not resolved. V was trimmed by 5 bases and J by 0 bases, leaving 7 bases between them. The CDR3 loop spans 14 amino acids. Germline lookup yields CDR1 SGHAT and CDR2 FQNNGV. This chain's CDR3 is CASSLFPNTGELFF. The CDR3 DNA sequence: TGTGCCAGCAGCCTTTTCCCGAACACCGGGGAGCTGTTTTTT.

The table lists this clonotype with many counts. J is TRBJ2-2 and V is TRBV15, with 11 bases matching TRBD2. V shed 3 bases and J 6 bases; nucleotides not matched to a gene: 9. CDR1 LNHNV and CDR2 YYDKDF come from the germline V gene (reference sequence). This CDR3 is built from 17 residues. This chain's CDR3 is CATSRYTSGRDPGELFF. The CDR3 DNA sequence: TGTGCCACCAGCAGGTATACTAGCGGGAGAGACCCCGGGGAGCTGTTTTTT.

This clonotype was seen only a few times. The V call is TRBV5-1, the J call TRBJ2-1; D perhaps matches TRBD2 (5 bases). This CDR3 region has 16 residues. V lost 1 base and J 0 bases, leaving 11 bases between the germline ends. Germline CDR1 and CDR2: SGHRS and YFSETQ. CDR3 residues: CASSLRRLASYNEQFF. The CDR3 region has the DNA TGCGCCAGCAGCTTGAGAAGGCTAGCCTCCTACAATGAGCAGTTCTTC.

This rearrangement joins TRBV18 to TRBJ2-1; 8 positions agree with TRBD2. The germline V gene has CDR1 KGHSH and CDR2 LQKENI. The CDR3 sequence is 15 residues long. The V segment lost 6 bases and the J segment 6 bases; nucleotides outside the gene matches: 10. As DNA, the CDR3 is TGTGCCAGCTCCATCGGTAGCGGGGCAACCAATGAGCAGTTCTTC. This codes for CASSIGSGATNEQFF.

A few counts support this clonotype. CDR3 DNA sequence: TGCGCCAGCAGCTTGGTTCCGGGAAACTACGAGCAGTACTTC. It translates to CASSLVPGNYEQYF. The rearrangement links TRBV5-1 to TRBJ2-7, with a tentative D call TRBD2 (5 bases). The CDR3 extends over 14 amino acids. The V gene's germline CDR1 is SGHRS and CDR2 YFSETQ. The V and J ends lost 0 bases and 3 bases respectively, with 10 bases between them.

This clonotype was detected only a few times. The CDR3, as DNA: TGTGCCAGCAGCTTGACGGGGGACGCAAGATTCGAGCAGTACTTC. Translated: CASSLTGDARFEQYF. The chain is built from TRBV5-6 and TRBJ2-7; TRBD2 is a possible D gene (6 bases). Germline CDR1 SGHDT, CDR2 YYEEEE. The V end lost 1 base, the J end lost 6 bases, and 17 bases lay between the germline ends. CDR3 length equals 15 residues.

In its sample, this clonotype was seen once. This could be a read error, since a much larger clone is one nucleotide away. The rearrangement uses TRBV7-3 and TRBJ1-6, with D uncertain. Germline lookup yields CDR1 SGHTA and CDR2 FQGTGA. The length of the CDR3 is 15 residues. V lost 2 bases, J lost 9 bases, and 14 bases lay in between. CDR3 amino acids: CASSLHGLGISPLHF. The CDR3 bases are TGTGCCAGCAGCTTACATGGTCTGGGTATTTCACCCCTCCACTTT.

J is TRBJ1-1 and V is TRBV6-1; 7 bases are shared with TRBD1. The CDR3 spans 14 residues. Per germline, CDR1 MNHNS and CDR2 SASEGT. After removal of 3 bases from V and 1 base from J, the junction contained 2 bases not matched to a gene. DNA for the CDR3: TGTGCCAGCAGTGACCGACAGGGGAACACTGAAGCTTTCTTT. It encodes CASSDRQGNTEAFF.

The chain combines TRBV5-1 with TRBJ2-1; no firm D call. Germline-derived CDR1 and CDR2 are SGHRS and YFSETQ. V was shortened by 5 bases and J by 8 bases, with 26 bases between the two germline ends. The CDR3 is 17 amino acids. The CDR3 protein is CASSLKIFPQNIDEQFF. The CDR3 DNA sequence: TGCGCCAGCAGTTTGAAAATCTTTCCCCAAAATATCGATGAGCAGTTCTTC.

The chain uses TRBV4-1 and TRBJ2-7; D may be TRBD1 (6 bases). This CDR3 region has 16 residues. Germline assignment: CDR1 MGHRA and CDR2 YSYEKL. Deletions cut 0 bases from V and 1 base from J, with 13 bases between. The CDR3 sequence is CASSQDPGQASYEQYF. The DNA for the CDR3 is TGCGCCAGCAGCCAAGATCCGGGACAAGCATCCTACGAGCAGTACTTC.

The V call is TRBV10-1, the J call TRBJ2-1, with D perhaps TRBD1 or TRBD2 (6 bases each). Trimming pared 2 bases from V and 15 bases from J, leaving 17 bases between. Per germline, CDR1 WNHNN and CDR2 SYGVQD (reference sequence). This CDR3 has 13 residues. CDR3 coding DNA: TGCGCCAGCAGTGAGGTGGGGGGCGCGCCGCCGTTCTTC. It encodes CASSEVGGAPPFF.

The chain employs TRBV6-1 and TRBJ2-3; tentative D call: TRBD2 (5 bases). Germline lookup yields CDR1 MNHNS and CDR2 SASEGT. This CDR3 is 15 amino acids long. V was pared by 7 bases and J by 4 bases, with 18 bases between. The CDR3 here is CASTQRLGRADTQYF. The CDR3 region has the DNA TGTGCCAGCACCCAGCGGCTAGGTCGCGCAGATACGCAGTATTTT.